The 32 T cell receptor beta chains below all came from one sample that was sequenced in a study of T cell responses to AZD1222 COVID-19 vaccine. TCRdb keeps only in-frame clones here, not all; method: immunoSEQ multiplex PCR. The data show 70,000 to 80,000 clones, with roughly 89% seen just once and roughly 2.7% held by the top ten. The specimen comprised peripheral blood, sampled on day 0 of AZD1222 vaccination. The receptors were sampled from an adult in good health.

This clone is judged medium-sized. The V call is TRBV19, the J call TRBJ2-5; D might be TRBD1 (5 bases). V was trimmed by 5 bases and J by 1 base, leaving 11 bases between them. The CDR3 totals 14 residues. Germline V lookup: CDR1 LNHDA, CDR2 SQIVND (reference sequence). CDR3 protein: CASSGAFGQETQYF. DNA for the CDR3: TGTGCCAGTAGTGGGGCCTTCGGCCAAGAGACCCAGTACTTC.

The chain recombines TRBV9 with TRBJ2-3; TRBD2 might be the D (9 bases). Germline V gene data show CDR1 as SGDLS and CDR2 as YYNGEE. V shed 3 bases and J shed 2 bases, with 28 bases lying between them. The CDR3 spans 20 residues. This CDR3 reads CASSGQQGDSGSPPTDTQYF. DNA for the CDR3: TGTGCCAGCAGCGGACAACAGGGGGATAGCGGGAGTCCCCCCACAGATACGCAGTATTTT. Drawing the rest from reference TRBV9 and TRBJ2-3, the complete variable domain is DSGVTQTPKHLITATGQRVTLRCSPRSGDLSVYWYQQSLDQGLQFLIQYYNGEERAKGNILERFSAQQFPDLHSELNLSSLELGDSALYFCASSGQQGDSGSPPTDTQYFGPGTRLTVL.

The CDR3 DNA reads TGTGCCAGCAGCAAGAAGGGACTAGCGGCCTACAATGAGCAGTTCTTC. This sequence encodes CASSKKGLAAYNEQFF. This rearrangement joins TRBV7-2 to TRBJ2-1; TRBD2 matches 11 bases. The CDR3 is made up of 16 amino acids. V trimming: 5 bases; J trimming: 2 bases; junction bases outside the gene matches: 5. Per germline, CDR1 SGHTA and CDR2 FQGNSA. The entire variable domain, with the rest obtained from reference TRBV7-2 and TRBJ2-1, is as follows: GAGVSQSPSNKVTEKGKDVELRCDPISGHTALYWYRQSLGQGLEFLIYFQGNSAPDKSGLPSDRFSAERTGGSVSTLTIQRTQQEDSAVYLCASSKKGLAAYNEQFFGPGTRLTVL.

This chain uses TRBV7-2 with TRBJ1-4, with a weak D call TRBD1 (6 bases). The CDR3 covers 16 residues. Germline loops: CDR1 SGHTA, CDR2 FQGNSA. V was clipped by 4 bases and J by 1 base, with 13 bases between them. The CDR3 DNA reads TGTGCCAGCAGCTCGGCTGGGGGCGAAACTAATGAAAAACTGTTTTTT. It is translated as CASSSAGGETNEKLFF.

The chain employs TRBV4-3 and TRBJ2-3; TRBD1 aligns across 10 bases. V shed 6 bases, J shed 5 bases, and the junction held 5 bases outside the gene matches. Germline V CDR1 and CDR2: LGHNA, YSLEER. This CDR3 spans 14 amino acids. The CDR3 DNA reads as TGCGCCAGCAGTCCGACAGGGGGCAGAGATACGCAGTATTTT. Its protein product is CASSPTGGRDTQYF.

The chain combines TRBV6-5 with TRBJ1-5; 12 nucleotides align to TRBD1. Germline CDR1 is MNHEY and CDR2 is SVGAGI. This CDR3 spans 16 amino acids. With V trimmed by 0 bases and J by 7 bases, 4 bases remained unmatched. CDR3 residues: CASSYSGTGGQQPQHF. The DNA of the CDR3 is TGTGCCAGCAGTTACTCGGGGACAGGGGGCCAACAGCCCCAGCATTTT.

The CDR3: CASSLDEGEVDGYTF. In DNA, the CDR3 is TGCGCCAGCAGCTTGGATGAGGGGGAGGTGGATGGCTACACCTTC. This chain uses TRBV5-1 with TRBJ1-2; D might be TRBD1 (6 bases). The CDR3 covers 15 residues. Trimming took 0 bases from V and 6 from J, leaving 15 bases between them. Germline V gene lookup returns CDR1 SGHRS and CDR2 YFSETQ.

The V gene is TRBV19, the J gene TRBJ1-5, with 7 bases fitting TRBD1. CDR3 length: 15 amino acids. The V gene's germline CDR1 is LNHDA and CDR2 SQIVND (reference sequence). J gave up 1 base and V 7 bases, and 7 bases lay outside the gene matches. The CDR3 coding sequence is TGTGCCAGTATGGGTCCACAGGGGAGCAATCAGCCCCAGCATTTT. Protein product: CASMGPQGSNQPQHF.

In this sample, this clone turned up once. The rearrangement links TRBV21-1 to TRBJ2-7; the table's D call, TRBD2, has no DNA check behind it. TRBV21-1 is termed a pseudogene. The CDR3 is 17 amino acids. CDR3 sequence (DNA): TGTGCCAGCAGCAAAGTTGCGGGAGGGCCTTATTTCTACGAGCAGTACTTC. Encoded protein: CASSKVAGGPYFYEQYF.

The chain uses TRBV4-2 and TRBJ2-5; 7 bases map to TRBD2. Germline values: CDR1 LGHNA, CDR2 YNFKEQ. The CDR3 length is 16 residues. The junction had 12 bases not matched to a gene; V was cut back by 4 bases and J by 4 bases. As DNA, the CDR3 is TGTGCCAGCAGCCGATTAGGGGCGGGAGATGGAGAGACCCAGTACTTC. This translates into CASSRLGAGDGETQYF.

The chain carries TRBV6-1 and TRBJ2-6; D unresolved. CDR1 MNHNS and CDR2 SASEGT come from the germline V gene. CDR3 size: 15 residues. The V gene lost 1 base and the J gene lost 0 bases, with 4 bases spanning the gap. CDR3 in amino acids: CASSEEGSGANVLTF. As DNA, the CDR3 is TGTGCCAGCAGTGAAGAGGGCTCTGGGGCCAACGTCCTGACTTTC.

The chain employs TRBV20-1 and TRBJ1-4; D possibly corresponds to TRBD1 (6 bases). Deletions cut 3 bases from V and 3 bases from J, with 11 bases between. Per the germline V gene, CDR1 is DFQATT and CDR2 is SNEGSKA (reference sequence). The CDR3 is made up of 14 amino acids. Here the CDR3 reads CSASQGQANEKLFF. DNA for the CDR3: TGCAGTGCTAGTCAGGGACAAGCTAATGAAAAACTGTTTTTT.

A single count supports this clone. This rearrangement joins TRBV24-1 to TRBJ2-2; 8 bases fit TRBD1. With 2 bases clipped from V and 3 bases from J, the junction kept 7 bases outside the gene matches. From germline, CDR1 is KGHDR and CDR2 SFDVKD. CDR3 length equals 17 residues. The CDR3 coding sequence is TGTGCCACCAGTGATTCTAGACAGGGGACGCACACCGGGGAGCTGTTTTTT. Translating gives CATSDSRQGTHTGELFF.

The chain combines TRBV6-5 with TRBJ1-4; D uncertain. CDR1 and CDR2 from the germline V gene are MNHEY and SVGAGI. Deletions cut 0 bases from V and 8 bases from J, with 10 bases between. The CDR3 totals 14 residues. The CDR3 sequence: CASSYSPIREKLFF. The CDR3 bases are TGTGCCAGCAGTTACTCCCCTATTAGGGAAAAACTGTTTTTT.

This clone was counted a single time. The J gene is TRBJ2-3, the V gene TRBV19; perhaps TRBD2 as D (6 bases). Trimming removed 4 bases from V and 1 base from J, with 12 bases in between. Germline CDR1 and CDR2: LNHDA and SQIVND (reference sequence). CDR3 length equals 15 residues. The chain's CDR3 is CASSTPSGRTDTQYF. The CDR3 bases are TGTGCCAGTAGTACCCCGAGCGGGCGCACAGATACGCAGTATTTT. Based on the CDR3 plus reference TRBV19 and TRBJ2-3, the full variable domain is DGGITQSPKYLFRKEGQNVTLSCEQNLNHDAMYWYRQDPGQGLRLIYYSQIVNDFQKGDIAEGYSVSREKKESFPLTVTSAQKNPTAFYLCASSTPSGRTDTQYFGPGTRLTVL.

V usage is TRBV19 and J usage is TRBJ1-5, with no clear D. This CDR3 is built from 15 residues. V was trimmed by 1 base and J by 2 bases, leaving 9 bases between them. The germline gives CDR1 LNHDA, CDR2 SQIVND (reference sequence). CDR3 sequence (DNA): TGTGCCAGTAGTATAGTCGGATCGGGCAATCAGCCCCAGCATTTT. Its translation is CASSIVGSGNQPQHF. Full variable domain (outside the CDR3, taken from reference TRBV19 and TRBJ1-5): DGGITQSPKYLFRKEGQNVTLSCEQNLNHDAMYWYRQDPGQGLRLIYYSQIVNDFQKGDIAEGYSVSREKKESFPLTVTSAQKNPTAFYLCASSIVGSGNQPQHFGDGTRLSIL.

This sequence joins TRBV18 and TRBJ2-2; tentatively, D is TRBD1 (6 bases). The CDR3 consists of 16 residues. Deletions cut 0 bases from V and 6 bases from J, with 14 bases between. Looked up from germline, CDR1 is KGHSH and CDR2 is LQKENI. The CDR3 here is CASSPPTGVGPGELFF. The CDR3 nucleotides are TGTGCCAGCTCACCACCGACAGGAGTGGGTCCCGGGGAGCTGTTTTTT.

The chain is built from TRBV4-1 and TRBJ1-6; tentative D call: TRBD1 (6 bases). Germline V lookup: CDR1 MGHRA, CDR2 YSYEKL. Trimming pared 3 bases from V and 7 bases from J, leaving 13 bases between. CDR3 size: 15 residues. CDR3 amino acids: CASSHAWDNNSPLHF. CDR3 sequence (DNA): TGCGCCAGCAGCCACGCCTGGGACAACAATTCACCCCTCCACTTT.

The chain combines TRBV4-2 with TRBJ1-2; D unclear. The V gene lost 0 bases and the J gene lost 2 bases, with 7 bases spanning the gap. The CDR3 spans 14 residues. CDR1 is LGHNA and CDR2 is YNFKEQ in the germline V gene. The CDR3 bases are TGTGCCAGCAGCCAAGAAACTGAAAACTATGGCTACACCTTC. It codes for CASSQETENYGYTF.

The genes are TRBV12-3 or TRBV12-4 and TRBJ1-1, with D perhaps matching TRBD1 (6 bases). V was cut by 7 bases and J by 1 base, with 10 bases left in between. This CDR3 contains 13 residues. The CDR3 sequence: CASTWTENTEAFF. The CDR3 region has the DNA TGTGCCAGCACCTGGACAGAGAACACTGAAGCTTTCTTT.

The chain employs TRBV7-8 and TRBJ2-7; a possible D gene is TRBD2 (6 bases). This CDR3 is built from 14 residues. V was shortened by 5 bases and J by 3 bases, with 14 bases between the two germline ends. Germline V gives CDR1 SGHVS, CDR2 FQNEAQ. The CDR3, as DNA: TGTGCCAGCAGCAGACCCGGGAGAGTCTACGAGCAGTACTTC. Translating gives CASSRPGRVYEQYF.

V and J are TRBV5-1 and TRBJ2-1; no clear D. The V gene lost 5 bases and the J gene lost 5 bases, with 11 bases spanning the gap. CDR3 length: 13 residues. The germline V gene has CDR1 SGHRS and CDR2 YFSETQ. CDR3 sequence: CASSPAPNNEQFF. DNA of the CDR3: TGCGCCAGCAGTCCCGCTCCGAACAATGAGCAGTTCTTC.

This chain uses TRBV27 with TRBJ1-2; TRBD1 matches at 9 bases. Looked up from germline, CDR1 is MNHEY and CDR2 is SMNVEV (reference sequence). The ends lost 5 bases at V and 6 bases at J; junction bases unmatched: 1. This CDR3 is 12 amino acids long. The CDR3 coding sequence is TGTGCCAGCAGTCGGGACAGGGATGGCTACACCTTC. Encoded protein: CASSRDRDGYTF.

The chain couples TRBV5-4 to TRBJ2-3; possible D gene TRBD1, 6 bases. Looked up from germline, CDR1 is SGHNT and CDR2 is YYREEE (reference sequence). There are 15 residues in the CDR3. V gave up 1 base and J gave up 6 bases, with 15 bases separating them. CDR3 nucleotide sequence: TGTGCCAGCAGCTTGATTCTGGGGGCAGGGGATACGCAGTATTTT. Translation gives CASSLILGAGDTQYF.

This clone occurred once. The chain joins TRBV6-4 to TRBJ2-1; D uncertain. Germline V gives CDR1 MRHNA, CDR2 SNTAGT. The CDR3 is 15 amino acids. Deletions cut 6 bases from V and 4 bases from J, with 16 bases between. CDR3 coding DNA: TGTGCCAGCAGACTCAGAGGATCGGGTTACAATGAGCAGTTCTTC. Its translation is CASRLRGSGYNEQFF.

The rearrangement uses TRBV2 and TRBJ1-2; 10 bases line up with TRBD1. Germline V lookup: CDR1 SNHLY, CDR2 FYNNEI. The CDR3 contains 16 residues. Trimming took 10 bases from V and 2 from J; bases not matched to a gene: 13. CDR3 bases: TGTGCCACCCTCCCCCCGACAGGGGGCTCGAACTATGGCTACACCTTC. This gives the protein CATLPPTGGSNYGYTF.

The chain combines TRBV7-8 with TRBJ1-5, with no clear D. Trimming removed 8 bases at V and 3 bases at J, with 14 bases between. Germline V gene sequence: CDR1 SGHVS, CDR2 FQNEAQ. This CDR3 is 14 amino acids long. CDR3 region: CASQLGSTNQPQHF. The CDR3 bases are TGTGCCAGCCAACTGGGCAGCACCAATCAGCCCCAGCATTTT.

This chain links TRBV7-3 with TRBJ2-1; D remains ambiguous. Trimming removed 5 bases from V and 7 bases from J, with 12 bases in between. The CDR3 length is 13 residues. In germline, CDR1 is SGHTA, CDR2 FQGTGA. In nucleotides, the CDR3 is TGTGCCAGCAGCCCGTACTTAAGTAATGAGCAGTTCTTC. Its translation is CASSPYLSNEQFF.

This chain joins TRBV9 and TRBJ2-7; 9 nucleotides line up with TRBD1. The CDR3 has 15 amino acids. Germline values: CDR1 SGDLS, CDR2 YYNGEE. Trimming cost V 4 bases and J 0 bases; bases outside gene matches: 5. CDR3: CASSPGQGISYEQYF. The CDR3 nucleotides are TGTGCCAGCAGCCCGGGACAGGGAATCTCCTACGAGCAGTACTTC. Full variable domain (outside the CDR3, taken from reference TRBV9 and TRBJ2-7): DSGVTQTPKHLITATGQRVTLRCSPRSGDLSVYWYQQSLDQGLQFLIQYYNGEERAKGNILERFSAQQFPDLHSELNLSSLELGDSALYFCASSPGQGISYEQYFGPGTRLTVT.

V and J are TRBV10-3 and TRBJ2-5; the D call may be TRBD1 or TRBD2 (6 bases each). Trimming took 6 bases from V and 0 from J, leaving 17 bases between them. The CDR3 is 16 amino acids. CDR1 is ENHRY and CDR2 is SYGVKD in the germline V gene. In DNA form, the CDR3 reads TGTGCCATCAGCCCAAGTGAGGGGGGAAACCAAGAGACCCAGTACTTC. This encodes CAISPSEGGNQETQYF.

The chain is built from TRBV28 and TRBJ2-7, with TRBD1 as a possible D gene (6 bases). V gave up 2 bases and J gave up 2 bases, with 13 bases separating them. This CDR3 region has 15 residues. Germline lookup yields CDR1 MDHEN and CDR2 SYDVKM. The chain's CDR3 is CASSLMQGKTYEQYF. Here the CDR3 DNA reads TGTGCCAGCAGTTTAATGCAGGGGAAGACCTACGAGCAGTACTTC.

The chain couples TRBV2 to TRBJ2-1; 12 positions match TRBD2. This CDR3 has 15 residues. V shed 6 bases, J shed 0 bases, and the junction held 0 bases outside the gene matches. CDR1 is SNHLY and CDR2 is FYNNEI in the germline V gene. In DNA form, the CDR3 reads TGTGCCAGCAGGGGACTAGCGGGCTCCTACAATGAGCAGTTCTTC. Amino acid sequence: CASRGLAGSYNEQFF.